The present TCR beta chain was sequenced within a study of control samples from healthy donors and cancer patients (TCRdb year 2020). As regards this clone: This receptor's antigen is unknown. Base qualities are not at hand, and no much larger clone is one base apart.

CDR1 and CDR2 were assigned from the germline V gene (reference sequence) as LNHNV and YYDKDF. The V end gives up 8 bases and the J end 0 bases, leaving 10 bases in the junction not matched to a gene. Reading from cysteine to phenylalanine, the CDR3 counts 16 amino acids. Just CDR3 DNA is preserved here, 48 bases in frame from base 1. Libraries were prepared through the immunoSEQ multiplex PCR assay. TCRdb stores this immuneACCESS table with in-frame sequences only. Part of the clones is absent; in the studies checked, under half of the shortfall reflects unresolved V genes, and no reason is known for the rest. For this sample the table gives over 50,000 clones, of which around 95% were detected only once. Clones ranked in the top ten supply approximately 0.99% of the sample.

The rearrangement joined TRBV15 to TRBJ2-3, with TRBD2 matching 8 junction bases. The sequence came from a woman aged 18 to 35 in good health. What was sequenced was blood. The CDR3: CATGGGGKPSTDTQYF. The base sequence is TGTGCCACCGGTGGCGGGGGGAAACCAAGCACAGATACGCAGTATTTT.